This is a list of T cell receptor beta chains from one sample in a study of T cell responses to AZD1222 COVID-19 vaccine. Using immunoSEQ multiplex PCR, the repertoire was profiled, and TCRdb retains in-frame clones only, with some absent. The sample contains 50,000 or so clones, about 88% of which appear only once. Specimen: peripheral blood, collected 28 days after the second AZD1222 dose. The origin of the receptors is an adult who received the AZD1222 COVID-19 vaccine. Each CDR3 is given with its conserved first and last residue. The order of the fields is V gene, clone size, D gene, J gene, CDR3 protein, CDR3 DNA. The D gene is left open where the match is weak. The size field is filled for only some rows; it gives once, few, many or a size class.

V gene: TRBV19; clone size: -; D gene: TRBD2; J gene: TRBJ2-2; CDR3 protein: CASSRRAGGRNTGELFF; CDR3 DNA: TGTGCCAGTAGTAGACGCGCGGGGGGCCGTAACACCGGGGAGCTGTTTTTT
V gene: TRBV12-3/TRBV12-4; clone size: -; D gene: -; J gene: TRBJ2-5; CDR3 protein: CASSLGRETQYF; CDR3 DNA: TGTGCCAGCAGTTTGGGGAGGGAGACCCAGTACTTC
V gene: TRBV5-4; clone size: -; D gene: -; J gene: TRBJ1-2; CDR3 protein: CASSWPGENYGYTF; CDR3 DNA: TGTGCCAGCAGCTGGCCCGGGGAAAACTATGGCTACACCTTC
V gene: TRBV9; clone size: -; D gene: -; J gene: TRBJ2-1; CDR3 protein: CASSVEPGASNEQFF; CDR3 DNA: TGTGCCAGCAGCGTAGAACCGGGAGCCAGCAATGAGCAGTTCTTC
V gene: TRBV5-6; clone size: -; D gene: -; J gene: TRBJ1-1; CDR3 protein: CASSLGQGRQEAFF; CDR3 DNA: TGTGCCAGCAGCTTGGGGCAGGGGCGTCAGGAAGCTTTCTTT
V gene: TRBV5-8; clone size: -; D gene: TRBD2; J gene: TRBJ2-3; CDR3 protein: CASSQGTSGGATDTQYF; CDR3 DNA: TGTGCCAGCAGCCAGGGGACTAGCGGGGGGGCGACAGATACGCAGTATTTT
V gene: TRBV19; clone size: -; D gene: -; J gene: TRBJ2-2; CDR3 protein: CASSIDRPPVNTGELFF; CDR3 DNA: TGTGCCAGTAGTATAGATAGGCCCCCCGTGAACACCGGGGAGCTGTTTTTT
V gene: TRBV7-2; clone size: few; D gene: -; J gene: TRBJ1-5; CDR3 protein: CASSLAATENQPQHF; CDR3 DNA: TGTGCCAGCAGCTTAGCGGCGACAGAGAATCAGCCCCAGCATTTT
V gene: TRBV5-1; clone size: -; D gene: -; J gene: TRBJ1-6; CDR3 protein: CASSFDRGAGSPLHF; CDR3 DNA: TGCGCCAGCAGCTTTGACCGGGGGGCGGGTTCACCCCTCCACTTT
V gene: TRBV4-1; clone size: -; D gene: TRBD1; J gene: TRBJ1-6; CDR3 protein: CASSHGTGVSPLHF; CDR3 DNA: TGCGCCAGCAGCCATGGGACAGGGGTATCACCCCTCCACTTT
V gene: TRBV19; clone size: -; D gene: TRBD1; J gene: TRBJ1-1; CDR3 protein: CATGQGVSNTEAFF; CDR3 DNA: TGTGCCACAGGACAGGGGGTTTCGAACACTGAAGCTTTCTTT
V gene: TRBV5-1; clone size: -; D gene: TRBD1; J gene: TRBJ1-2; CDR3 protein: CASSPEGAQYYGYTF; CDR3 DNA: TGCGCCAGCAGCCCCGAGGGGGCGCAGTACTATGGCTACACCTTC
V gene: TRBV5-4; clone size: -; D gene: -; J gene: TRBJ1-2; CDR3 protein: CASSLTTESPYTF; CDR3 DNA: TGTGCCAGCAGTCTCACAACAGAGTCGCCCTACACCTTC
V gene: TRBV4-3; clone size: -; D gene: TRBD1; J gene: TRBJ2-1; CDR3 protein: CASSPGTGGGRQFF; CDR3 DNA: TGCGCCAGCAGTCCCGGGACAGGGGGCGGAAGGCAGTTCTTC
V gene: TRBV2; clone size: -; D gene: -; J gene: TRBJ1-5; CDR3 protein: CASSEFGRLGNQPQHF; CDR3 DNA: TGTGCCAGCAGTGAATTTGGGAGATTGGGAAATCAGCCCCAGCATTTT
V gene: TRBV9; clone size: -; D gene: -; J gene: TRBJ2-3; CDR3 protein: CASSVETDTQYF; CDR3 DNA: TGTGCCAGCAGCGTAGAAACAGATACGCAGTATTTT
V gene: TRBV6-1; clone size: -; D gene: -; J gene: TRBJ2-6; CDR3 protein: CASSEAAGGSGANVLTF; CDR3 DNA: TGTGCCAGCAGTGAAGCGGCAGGAGGGTCCGGGGCCAACGTCCTGACTTTC
V gene: TRBV5-6; clone size: -; D gene: -; J gene: TRBJ2-2; CDR3 protein: CASSDLAARGTGELFF; CDR3 DNA: TGTGCCAGCAGCGATTTAGCGGCGCGGGGCACCGGGGAGCTGTTTTTT
V gene: TRBV2; clone size: -; D gene: -; J gene: TRBJ1-2; CDR3 protein: CASVLLGDYGYTF; CDR3 DNA: TGTGCCAGCGTACTATTGGGGGACTATGGCTACACCTTC
V gene: TRBV13; clone size: few; D gene: TRBD2; J gene: TRBJ2-7; CDR3 protein: CASSAPGLAGDNEQYF; CDR3 DNA: TGTGCCAGCAGCGCACCCGGACTAGCGGGAGATAACGAGCAGTACTTC
V gene: TRBV18; clone size: -; D gene: -; J gene: TRBJ1-1; CDR3 protein: CASSPLENTEAFF; CDR3 DNA: TGTGCCAGCTCACCACTCGAAAACACTGAAGCTTTCTTT
V gene: TRBV19; clone size: once; D gene: TRBD1; J gene: TRBJ2-2; CDR3 protein: CASNPRDSDTGELFF; CDR3 DNA: TGTGCCAGTAACCCCCGGGACAGCGACACCGGGGAGCTGTTTTTT
V gene: TRBV1; clone size: -; D gene: -; J gene: TRBJ1-2; CDR3 protein: CTSSQDTVSEGPGSCGYTF; CDR3 DNA: TGCACCAGCAGCCAAGATACGGTTTCGGAAGGCCCCGGGAGTTGTGGCTACACCTTC
V gene: TRBV4-2; clone size: -; D gene: -; J gene: TRBJ2-7; CDR3 protein: CASSQHQEGEQYF; CDR3 DNA: TGTGCCAGCAGCCAACATCAGGAGGGCGAGCAGTACTTC
V gene: TRBV28; clone size: -; D gene: -; J gene: TRBJ1-5; CDR3 protein: CASSPPQQPQHF; CDR3 DNA: TGTGCCAGCAGCCCCCCCCAGCAGCCCCAGCATTTT
V gene: TRBV2; clone size: -; D gene: -; J gene: TRBJ1-6; CDR3 protein: CASSVRDGNSPLHF; CDR3 DNA: TGTGCCAGCAGTGTTCGGGACGGTAATTCACCCCTCCACTTT
V gene: TRBV5-1; clone size: -; D gene: TRBD1; J gene: TRBJ1-2; CDR3 protein: CASSLSITRGTGRDGYTF; CDR3 DNA: TGCGCCAGCAGCTTGAGTATTACCCGAGGGACAGGGAGGGATGGCTACACCTTC
V gene: TRBV12-3/TRBV12-4; clone size: few; D gene: -; J gene: TRBJ1-5; CDR3 protein: CASSSADQPQHF; CDR3 DNA: TGTGCCAGCAGTTCGGCAGATCAGCCCCAGCATTTT
V gene: TRBV3-1/TRBV3-2; clone size: -; D gene: -; J gene: TRBJ2-3; CDR3 protein: CASSQAPGVSTDTQYF; CDR3 DNA: TGTGCCAGCAGCCAAGCTCCCGGGGTTAGCACAGATACGCAGTATTTT